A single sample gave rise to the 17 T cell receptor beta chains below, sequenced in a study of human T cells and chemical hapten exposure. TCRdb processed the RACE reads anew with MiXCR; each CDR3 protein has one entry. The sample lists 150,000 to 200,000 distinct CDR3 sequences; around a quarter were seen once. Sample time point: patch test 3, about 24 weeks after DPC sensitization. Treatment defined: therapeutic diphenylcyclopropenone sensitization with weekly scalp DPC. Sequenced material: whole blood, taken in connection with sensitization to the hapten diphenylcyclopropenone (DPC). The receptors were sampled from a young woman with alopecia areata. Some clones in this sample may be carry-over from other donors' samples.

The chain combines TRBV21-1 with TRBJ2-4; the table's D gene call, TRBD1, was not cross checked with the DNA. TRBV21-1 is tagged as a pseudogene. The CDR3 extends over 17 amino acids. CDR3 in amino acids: CASSAQWGGRAKNIQYF. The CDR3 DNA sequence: TGTGCCAGCAGCGCACAGTGGGGGGGGAGAGCCAAAAACATTCAGTACTTC.

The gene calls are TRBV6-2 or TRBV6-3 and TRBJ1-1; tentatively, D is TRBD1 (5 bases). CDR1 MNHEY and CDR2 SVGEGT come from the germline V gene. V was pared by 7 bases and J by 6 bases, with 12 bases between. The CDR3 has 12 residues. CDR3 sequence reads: CASTQGDPEAFF. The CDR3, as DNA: TGTGCCAGCACCCAGGGAGACCCTGAAGCTTTCTTT.

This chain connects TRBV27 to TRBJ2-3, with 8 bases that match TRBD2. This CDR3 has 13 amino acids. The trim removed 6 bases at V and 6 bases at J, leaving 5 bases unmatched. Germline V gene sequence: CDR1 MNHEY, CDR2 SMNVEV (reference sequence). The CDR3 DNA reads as TGTGCCAGCAGCACGCGGGGGGACGATACGCAGTATTTT. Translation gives CASSTRGDDTQYF.

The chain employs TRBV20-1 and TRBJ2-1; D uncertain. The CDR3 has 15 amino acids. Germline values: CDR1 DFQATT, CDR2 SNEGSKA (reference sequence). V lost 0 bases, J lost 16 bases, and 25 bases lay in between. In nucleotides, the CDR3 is TGCAGTGCTAGAGATTTTGGGTCGGAGTCGCCTCGGAAATTCTTC. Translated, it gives CSARDFGSESPRKFF.

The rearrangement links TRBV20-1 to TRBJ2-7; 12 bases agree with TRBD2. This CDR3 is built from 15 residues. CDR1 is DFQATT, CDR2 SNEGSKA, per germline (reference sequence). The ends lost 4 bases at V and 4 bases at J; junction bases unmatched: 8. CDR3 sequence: CSAMTLGLAGYEQYF. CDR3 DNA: TGCAGTGCTATGACCCTCGGACTAGCGGGATACGAGCAGTACTTC.

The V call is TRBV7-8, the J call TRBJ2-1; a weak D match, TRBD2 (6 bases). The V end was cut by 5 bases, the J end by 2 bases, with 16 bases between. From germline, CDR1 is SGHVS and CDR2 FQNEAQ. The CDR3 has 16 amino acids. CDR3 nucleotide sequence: TGTGCCAGCAGCGCCGTCGACGGGGGACCCTACAATGAGCAGTTCTTC. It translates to CASSAVDGGPYNEQFF.

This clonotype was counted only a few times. CDR3 residues: CASSQTGLAGATDEQFF. CDR3 DNA sequence: TGTGCCAGCAGCCAAACTGGGCTAGCGGGAGCGACGGATGAGCAGTTCTTC. The chain joins TRBV4-2 to TRBJ2-1, with TRBD2 matching over 10 bases. V lost 2 bases to trimming and J lost 8 bases; unmatched junction nucleotides: 12. CDR3 length: 17 residues. Germline CDR1 reads LGHNA; CDR2 reads YNFKEQ.

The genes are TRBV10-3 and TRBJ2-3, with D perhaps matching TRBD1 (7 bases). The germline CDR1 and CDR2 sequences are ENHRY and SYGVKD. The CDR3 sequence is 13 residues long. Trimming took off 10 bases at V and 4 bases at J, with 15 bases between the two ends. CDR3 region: CASGDSAPDTQYF. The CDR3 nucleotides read TGTGCCAGCGGGGACAGTGCCCCAGATACGCAGTATTTT.

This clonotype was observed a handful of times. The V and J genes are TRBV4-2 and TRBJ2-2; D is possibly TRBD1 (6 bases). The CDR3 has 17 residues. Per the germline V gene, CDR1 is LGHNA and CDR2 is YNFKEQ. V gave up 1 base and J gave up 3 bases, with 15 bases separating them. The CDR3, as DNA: TGTGCCAGCAGCCAAGGCGAAGGGGGAGCATACACCGGGGAGCTGTTTTTT. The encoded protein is CASSQGEGGAYTGELFF.

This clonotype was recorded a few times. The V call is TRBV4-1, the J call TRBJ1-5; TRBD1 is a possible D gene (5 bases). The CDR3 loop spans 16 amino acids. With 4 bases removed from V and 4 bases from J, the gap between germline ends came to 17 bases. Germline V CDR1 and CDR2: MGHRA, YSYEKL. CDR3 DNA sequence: TGCGCCAGCAGCCCATACGGGCAGGGCGCTAATCAGCCCCAGCATTTT. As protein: CASSPYGQGANQPQHF.

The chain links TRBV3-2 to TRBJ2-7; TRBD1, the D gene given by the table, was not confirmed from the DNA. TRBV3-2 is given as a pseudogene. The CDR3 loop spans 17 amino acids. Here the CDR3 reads CASSLRRGGGVVYEQYF. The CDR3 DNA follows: TGTGCCAGCAGCCTCCGGCGGGGGGGCGGGGTAGTCTACGAGCAGTACTTC.

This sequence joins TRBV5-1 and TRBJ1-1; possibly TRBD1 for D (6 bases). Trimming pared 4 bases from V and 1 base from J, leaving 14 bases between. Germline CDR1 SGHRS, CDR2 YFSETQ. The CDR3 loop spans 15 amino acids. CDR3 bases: TGCGCCAGCAGCCCTAGGGGGGGCGAGAACACTGAAGCTTTCTTT. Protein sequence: CASSPRGGENTEAFF.

Here the CDR3 DNA reads TGTGCCAGTAGTACCTCCCACTGGACGGTCCCGAACAATCCCGGGGACAATGAGCAGTTCTTC. Protein product: CASSTSHWTVPNNPGDNEQFF. The chain uses TRBV19 and TRBJ2-1; maybe TRBD2 (5 bases). This CDR3 region has 21 residues. Trimming shortened V by 4 bases and J by 5 bases, and 33 bases separated the two germline ends. CDR1 and CDR2 (germline): LNHDA, SQIVND (reference sequence).

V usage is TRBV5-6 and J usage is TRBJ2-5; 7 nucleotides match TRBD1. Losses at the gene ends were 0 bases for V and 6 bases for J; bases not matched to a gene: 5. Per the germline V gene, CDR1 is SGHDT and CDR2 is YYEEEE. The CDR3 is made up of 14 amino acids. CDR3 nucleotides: TGTGCCAGCAGCTTGGTACAGGGGTTGAAGACCCAGTACTTC. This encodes CASSLVQGLKTQYF.

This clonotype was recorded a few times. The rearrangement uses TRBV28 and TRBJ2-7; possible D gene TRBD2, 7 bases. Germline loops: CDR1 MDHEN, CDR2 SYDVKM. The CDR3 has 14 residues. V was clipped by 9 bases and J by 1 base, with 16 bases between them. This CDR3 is CASGGGLPSYEQYF. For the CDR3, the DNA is TGTGCCAGTGGCGGGGGCCTACCTTCCTACGAGCAGTACTTC.

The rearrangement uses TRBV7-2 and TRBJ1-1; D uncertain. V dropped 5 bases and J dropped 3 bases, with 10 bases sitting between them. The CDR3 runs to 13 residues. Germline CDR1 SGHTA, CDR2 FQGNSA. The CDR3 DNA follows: TGTGCCAGCAGCCCCGCGAGGTACACTGAAGCTTTCTTT. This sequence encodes CASSPARYTEAFF.

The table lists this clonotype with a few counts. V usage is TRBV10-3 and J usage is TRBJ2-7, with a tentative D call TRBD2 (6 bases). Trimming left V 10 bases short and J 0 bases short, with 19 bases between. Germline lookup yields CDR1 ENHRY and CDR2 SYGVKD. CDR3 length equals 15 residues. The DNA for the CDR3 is TGTGCCACCTCGGGGGAGCGATCGAGCTCCTACGAGCAGTACTTC. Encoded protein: CATSGERSSSYEQYF.